This T cell receptor (beta chain) was profiled in a study of human thymus T cells. General observations from the study: It looked as if thymic and blood repertoires used V and J genes in a biased way.

Only in-frame clones appear in the TCRdb table, and some are missing; sequencing was by immunoSEQ multiplex PCR. This table holds about 60,000 clones, over 85% found once. Corrective surgery for congenital heart defects was being performed on the healthy Finnish infants who served as donors. This clone occurred once. The target antigen is unknown. This clonotype was obtained from a boy less than two years old with a congenital heart defect but otherwise immunologically healthy. Sequencing was done on a sample of blood.

The chain's CDR3 is CASSPFDGYTF. CDR3 nucleotides: TGTGCCAGCTCGCCGTTTGATGGCTACACCTTC. The V call is TRBV9, the J call TRBJ1-2; no firm D call. The germline V gene encodes CDR1 SGDLS and CDR2 YYNGEE. The CDR3 is 11 residues long. Trimming left V 7 bases short and J 6 bases short, with 10 bases between.